This T cell receptor beta chain comes out of a study of Ad26.COV2.S vaccination and SARS-CoV-2 variants. Study-wide context: Recipients of Ad26.COV2.S got it intramuscularly, once or twice 56 days apart. Findings and caveats of the study: Compared with placebo recipients, vaccine recipients had higher spike-specific TCR breadth. Across vaccine and placebo recipients, the breadth of non-spike TCRs was similar. Reports say spike-specific CD8+ and CD4+ T cell responses covered substantial breadth after vaccination.

Remarks on this clone: What it binds is unknown.

Sample treatment: roughly 18 received Ad26.COV2.S at low or high dose, single or two shots; 5 received placebo; per-sample allocation not given. The investigators took samples on day 63 after the first vaccine or placebo injection. The CDR3 spans 14 residues. The germline gives CDR1 LNHDA, CDR2 SQIVND (reference sequence). Trimming removed 1 base at V and 1 base at J, with 5 bases between. Only in-frame clones appear in the TCRdb table, and some are missing; sequencing was by immunoSEQ multiplex PCR. Of 380,000 or so clones listed, 80% to 90% are singletons. The sequence derives from a person aged 18-65 years who received the Ad26.COV2.S COVID-19 vaccine or a placebo. The chain links TRBV19 to TRBJ1-5, with D unclear. Sequenced here: peripheral blood, sampled in a trial of Ad26.COV2.S vaccine versus placebo. This chain's CDR3 is CASSIVGSNQPQHF. CDR3 sequence (DNA): TGTGCCAGTAGTATAGTTGGAAGCAATCAGCCCCAGCATTTT.